The entry below describes one TCR beta chain. This entry belongs to a study of blood T cell repertoires in COVID-19. For the study at large: There were acute and convalescent COVID-19 samples, and they came from the United States, Italy and Spain. T cells, B-cell-depleted T cells, or PBMCs supplied cDNA or gDNA.

Only in-frame clones appear in the TCRdb table, and some are missing; sequencing was by immunoSEQ multiplex PCR. The repertoire has roughly 200,000 clones, roughly 85% of them found once; the top ten carry about 5.3%. Trimming stripped 1 base from V and 6 bases from J, with 13 bases between. This CDR3 has 15 residues. Germline CDR1 is SEHNR and CDR2 is FQNEAQ (reference sequence). Participant-reported clinical history was the basis for cohort assignment. The chain carries TRBV7-9 and TRBJ2-1; D may be TRBD1 (5 bases). The sequence was collected from a woman aged 50 to 60 who had been exposed to COVID-19. The specimen sequenced was PBMCs or T cells enriched from blood (not recorded which). The CDR3 sequence is CASSLEDSRSNEQFF. In nucleotides, the CDR3 is TGTGCCAGCAGCTTAGAAGACAGCCGATCCAATGAGCAGTTCTTC.